Sequencing of this T cell receptor (beta chain) was carried out in a study of neoadjuvant anti-PD-1 for oral cavity cancer. Whole-study findings and limits: Higher pretreatment blood Treg/Th17 ratios correlated with higher pretreatment blood and lower post-treatment tumor TCRbeta clonality.

Comments on this clone: Its antigen is currently unknown.

The CDR3 sequence is 15 residues long. From germline, CDR1 is PRHDT and CDR2 FYEKMQ (reference sequence). V lost 0 bases and J lost 11; bases outside the gene matches: 11. The data were produced by immunoSEQ multiplex PCR, yet TCRdb's version contains in-frame clones alone and is incomplete. The sample has fewer than 70,000 clones; around 85% are singletons. The patients had HPV-negative, locally advanced oral cavity squamous cell carcinoma. Analysis of PBMCs was direct, with no culture step. This TCR came from a person between 40 and 80 years old with oral cavity squamous cell carcinoma. The chain has TRBV13 and TRBJ2-7; 9 bases are a match to TRBD1. The material sequenced was PBMCs, taken before nivolumab (anti-PD-1) treatment. The CDR3 region has the DNA TGTGCCAGCAGCTTAGGGAGACAGGGGGTTCTGGAGGAGTACTTC. Residues: CASSLGRQGVLEEYF.